This T cell receptor (beta chain) was obtained from a study of shared clonotypes between healthy human individuals. Study details: Donor composition was a couple of women and three men, aged 18 to 49.

Produced via immunoSEQ multiplex PCR; TCRdb's table is partial and in-frame only. Found here are 150,000 to 200,000 clones, 90% to 95% of them singletons; the top ten hold more than 0.065%. V was pared by 10 bases and J by 5 bases, with 17 bases between. Germline CDR1 MNHEY, CDR2 SVGAGI. This CDR3 is 14 amino acids long. The V gene is TRBV6-5, the J gene TRBJ1-4; D unclear. Sequencing was done on a sample of naive CD4+ T cells sorted from blood. Subset: CD45RA+ positively selected. The TCR sequence derives from a woman aged 25 to 45 in good health. The CDR3: CATHPISANEKLFF. The DNA for the CDR3 is TGTGCCACCCACCCTATATCCGCGAATGAAAAACTGTTTTTT.